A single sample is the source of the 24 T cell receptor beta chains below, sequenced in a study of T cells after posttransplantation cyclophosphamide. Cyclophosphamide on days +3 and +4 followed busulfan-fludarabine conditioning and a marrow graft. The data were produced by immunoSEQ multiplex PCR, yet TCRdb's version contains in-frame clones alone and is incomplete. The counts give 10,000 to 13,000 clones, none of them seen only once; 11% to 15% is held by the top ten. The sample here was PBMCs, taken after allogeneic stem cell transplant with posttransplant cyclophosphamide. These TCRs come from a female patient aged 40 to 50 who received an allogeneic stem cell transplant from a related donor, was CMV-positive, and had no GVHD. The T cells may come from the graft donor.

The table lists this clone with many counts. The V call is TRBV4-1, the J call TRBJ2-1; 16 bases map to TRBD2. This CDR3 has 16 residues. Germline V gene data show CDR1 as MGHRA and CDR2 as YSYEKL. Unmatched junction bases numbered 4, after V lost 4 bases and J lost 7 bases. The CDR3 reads CASSRPGLAGGNEQFF. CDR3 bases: TGCGCCAGCAGCCGCCCGGGACTAGCGGGGGGGAATGAGCAGTTCTTC.

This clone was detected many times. The CDR3 region is CASSQGGWELFF. The DNA of the CDR3 is TGTGCCAGCAGCCAAGGAGGATGGGAACTGTTTTTT. The V gene is TRBV14, the J gene TRBJ1-4; D call uncertain. Trimming removed 1 base from V and 12 bases from J, with 9 bases in between. Germline CDR1 SGHDN, CDR2 FVKESK. The CDR3 is 12 residues long.

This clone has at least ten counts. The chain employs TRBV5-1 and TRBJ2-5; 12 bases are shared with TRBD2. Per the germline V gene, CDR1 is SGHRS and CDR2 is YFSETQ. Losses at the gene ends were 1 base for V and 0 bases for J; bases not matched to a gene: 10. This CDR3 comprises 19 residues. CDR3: CASSLMRTSGKGYQETQYF. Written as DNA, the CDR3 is TGCGCCAGCAGCTTGATGCGGACTAGCGGGAAGGGGTACCAAGAGACCCAGTACTTC.

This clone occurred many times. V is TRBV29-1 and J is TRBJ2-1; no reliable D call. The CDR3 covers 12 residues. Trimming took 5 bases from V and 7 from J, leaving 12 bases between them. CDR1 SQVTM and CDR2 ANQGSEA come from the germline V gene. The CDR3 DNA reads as TGCAGCGTTCCTTTCAACAAGAATGAGCAGTTCTTC. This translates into CSVPFNKNEQFF.

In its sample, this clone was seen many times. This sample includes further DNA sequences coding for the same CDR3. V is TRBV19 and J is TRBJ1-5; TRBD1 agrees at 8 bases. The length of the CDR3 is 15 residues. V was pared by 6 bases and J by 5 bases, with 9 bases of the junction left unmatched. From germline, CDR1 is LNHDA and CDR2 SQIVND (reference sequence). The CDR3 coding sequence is TGTGCCAGTAGGCCCTCTAACAGGGGGTATCAGCCCCAGCATTTT. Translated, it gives CASRPSNRGYQPQHF.

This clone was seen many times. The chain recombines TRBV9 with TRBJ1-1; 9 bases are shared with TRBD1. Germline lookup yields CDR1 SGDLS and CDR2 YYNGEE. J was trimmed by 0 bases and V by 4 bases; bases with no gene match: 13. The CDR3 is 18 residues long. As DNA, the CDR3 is TGTGCCAGCAGCCAAGGAGCCGGGACAGGGCTGATGAACACTGAAGCTTTCTTT. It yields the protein CASSQGAGTGLMNTEAFF. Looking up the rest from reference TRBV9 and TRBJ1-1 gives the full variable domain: DSGVTQTPKHLITATGQRVTLRCSPRSGDLSVYWYQQSLDQGLQFLIQYYNGEERAKGNILERFSAQQFPDLHSELNLSSLELGDSALYFCASSQGAGTGLMNTEAFFGQGTRLTVV.

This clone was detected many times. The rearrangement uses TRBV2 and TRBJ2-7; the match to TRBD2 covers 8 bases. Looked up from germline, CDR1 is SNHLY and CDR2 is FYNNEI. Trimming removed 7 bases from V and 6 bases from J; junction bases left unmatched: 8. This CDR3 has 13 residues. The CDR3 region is CASNPGLGPEQYF. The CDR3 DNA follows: TGTGCCAGCAACCCGGGACTAGGACCCGAGCAGTACTTC.

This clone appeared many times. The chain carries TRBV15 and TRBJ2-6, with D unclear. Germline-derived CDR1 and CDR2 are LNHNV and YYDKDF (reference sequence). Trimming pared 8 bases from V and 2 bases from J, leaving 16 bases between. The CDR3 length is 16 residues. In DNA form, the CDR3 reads TGTGCCACCGCCTCTGAGTCGTTTCCTGGGGCCAACGTCCTGACTTTC. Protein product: CATASESFPGANVLTF.

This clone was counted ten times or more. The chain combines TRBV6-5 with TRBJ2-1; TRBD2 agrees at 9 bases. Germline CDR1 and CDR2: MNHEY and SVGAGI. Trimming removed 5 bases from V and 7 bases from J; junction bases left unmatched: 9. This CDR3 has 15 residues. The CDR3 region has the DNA TGTGCCAGCAGTAGAGCGGGAGGAGCGGAAAATGAGCAGTTCTTC. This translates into CASSRAGGAENEQFF.

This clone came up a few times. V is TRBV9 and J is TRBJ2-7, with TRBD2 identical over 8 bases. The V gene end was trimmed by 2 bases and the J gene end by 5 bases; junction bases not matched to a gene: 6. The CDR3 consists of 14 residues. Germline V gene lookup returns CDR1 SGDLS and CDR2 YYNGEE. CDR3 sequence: CASSVSGVQDEQYF. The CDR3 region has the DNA TGTGCCAGCAGCGTTAGCGGGGTTCAGGACGAGCAGTACTTC.

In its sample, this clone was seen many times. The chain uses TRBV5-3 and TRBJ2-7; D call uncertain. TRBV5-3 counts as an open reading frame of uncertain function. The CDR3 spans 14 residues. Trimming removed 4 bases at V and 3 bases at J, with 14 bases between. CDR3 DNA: TGTGCCAGAAGCGGTCACTTACCGCTCTACGAGCAGTACTTC. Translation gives CARSGHLPLYEQYF.

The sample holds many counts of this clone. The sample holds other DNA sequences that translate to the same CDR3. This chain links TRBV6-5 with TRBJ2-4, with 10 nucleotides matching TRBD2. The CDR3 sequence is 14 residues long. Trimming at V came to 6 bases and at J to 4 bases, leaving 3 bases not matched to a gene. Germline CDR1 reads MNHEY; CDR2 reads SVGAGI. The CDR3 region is CASSPAGGKNIQYF. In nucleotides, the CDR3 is TGTGCCAGCAGCCCAGCGGGAGGGAAAAACATTCAGTACTTC.

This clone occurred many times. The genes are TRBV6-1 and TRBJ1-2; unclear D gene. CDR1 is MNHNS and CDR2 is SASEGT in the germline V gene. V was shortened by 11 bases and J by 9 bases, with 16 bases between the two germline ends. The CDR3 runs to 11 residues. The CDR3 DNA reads TGTGCCGTCAGAGAGGGCCCGAGCTACACCTTC. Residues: CAVREGPSYTF.

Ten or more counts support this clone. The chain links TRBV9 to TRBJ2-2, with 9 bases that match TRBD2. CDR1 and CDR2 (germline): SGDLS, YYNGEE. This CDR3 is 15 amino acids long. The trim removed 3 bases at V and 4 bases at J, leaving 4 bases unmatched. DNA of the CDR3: TGTGCCAGCAGCGGTAGCGGGAGTCGCACCGGGGAGCTGTTTTTT. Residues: CASSGSGSRTGELFF.

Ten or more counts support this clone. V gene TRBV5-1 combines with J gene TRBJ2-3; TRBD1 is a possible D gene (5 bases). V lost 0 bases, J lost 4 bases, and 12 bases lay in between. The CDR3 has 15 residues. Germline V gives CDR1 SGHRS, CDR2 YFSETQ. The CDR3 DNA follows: TGCGCCAGCAGCTTGGCCAATATGGGGCCAGATACGCAGTATTTT. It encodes CASSLANMGPDTQYF. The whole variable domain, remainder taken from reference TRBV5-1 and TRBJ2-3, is KAGVTQTPRYLIKTRGQQVTLSCSPISGHRSVSWYQQTPGQGLQFLFEYFSETQRNKGNFPGRFSGRQFSNSRSEMNVSTLELGDSALYLCASSLANMGPDTQYFGPGTRLTVL.

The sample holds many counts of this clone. The CDR3 sequence: CASSQWGGVEAFF. DNA for the CDR3: TGTGCCAGCAGCCAATGGGGGGGGGTTGAAGCTTTCTTT. This chain connects TRBV7-2 to TRBJ1-1; possibly TRBD1 for D (5 bases). The CDR3 consists of 13 residues. Germline values: CDR1 SGHTA, CDR2 FQGNSA. Trimming left V 5 bases short and J 7 bases short, with 14 bases between.

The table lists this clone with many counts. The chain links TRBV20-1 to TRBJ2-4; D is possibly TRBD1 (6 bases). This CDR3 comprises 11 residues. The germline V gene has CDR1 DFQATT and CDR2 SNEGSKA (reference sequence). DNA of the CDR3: TGCAGGACGGACAGAGAAAACATTCAGTACTTC. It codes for CRTDRENIQYF.

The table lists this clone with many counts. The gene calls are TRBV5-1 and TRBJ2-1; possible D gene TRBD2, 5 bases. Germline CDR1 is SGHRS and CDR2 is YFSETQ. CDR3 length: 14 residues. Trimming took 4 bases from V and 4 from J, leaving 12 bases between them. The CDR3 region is CASSPLGEYNEQFF. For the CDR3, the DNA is TGCGCCAGCAGCCCGCTCGGGGAGTACAATGAGCAGTTCTTC.

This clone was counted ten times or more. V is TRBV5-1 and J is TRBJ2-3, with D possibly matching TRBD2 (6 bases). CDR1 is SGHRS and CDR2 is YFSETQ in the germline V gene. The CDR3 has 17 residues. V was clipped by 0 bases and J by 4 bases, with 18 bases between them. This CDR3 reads CASSLVGSGAGADTQYF. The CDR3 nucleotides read TGCGCCAGCAGCTTGGTTGGTAGCGGAGCCGGGGCAGATACGCAGTATTTT.

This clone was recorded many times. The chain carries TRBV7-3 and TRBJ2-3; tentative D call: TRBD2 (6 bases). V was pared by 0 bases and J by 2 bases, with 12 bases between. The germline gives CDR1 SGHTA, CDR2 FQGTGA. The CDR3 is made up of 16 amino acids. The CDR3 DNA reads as TGTGCCAGCAGCTTAACATGGGACTCTACCACAGATACGCAGTATTTT. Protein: CASSLTWDSTTDTQYF.

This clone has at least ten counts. CDR3 protein: CASSLASTDTQYF. The CDR3, as DNA: TGTGCCAGTAGTCTAGCAAGCACAGATACGCAGTATTTT. V and J are TRBV19 and TRBJ2-3; a possible D gene is TRBD2 (5 bases). Deletions cut 5 bases from V and 0 bases from J, with 6 bases between. Germline CDR1 and CDR2: LNHDA and SQIVND (reference sequence). The CDR3 has 13 residues.

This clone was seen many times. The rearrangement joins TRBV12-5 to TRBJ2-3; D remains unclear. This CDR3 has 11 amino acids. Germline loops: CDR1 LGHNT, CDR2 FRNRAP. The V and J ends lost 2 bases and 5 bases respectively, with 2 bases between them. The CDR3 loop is CASGLRDTQYF. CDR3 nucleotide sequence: TGTGCTAGTGGTTTGCGAGATACGCAGTATTTT.

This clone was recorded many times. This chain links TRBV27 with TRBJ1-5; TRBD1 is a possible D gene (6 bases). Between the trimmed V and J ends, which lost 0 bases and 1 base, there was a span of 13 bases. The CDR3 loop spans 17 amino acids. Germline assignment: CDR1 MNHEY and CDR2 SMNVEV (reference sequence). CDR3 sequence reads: CASSLSRTGFSNQPQHF. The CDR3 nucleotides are TGTGCCAGCAGTTTATCACGTACAGGGTTCAGCAATCAGCCCCAGCATTTT.

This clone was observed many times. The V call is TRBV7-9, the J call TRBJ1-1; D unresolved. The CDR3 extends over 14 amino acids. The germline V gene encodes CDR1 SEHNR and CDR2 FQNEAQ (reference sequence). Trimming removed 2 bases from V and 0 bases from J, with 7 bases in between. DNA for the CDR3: TGTGCCAGCAGCTTAAGCCTCATGAACACTGAAGCTTTCTTT. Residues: CASSLSLMNTEAFF.